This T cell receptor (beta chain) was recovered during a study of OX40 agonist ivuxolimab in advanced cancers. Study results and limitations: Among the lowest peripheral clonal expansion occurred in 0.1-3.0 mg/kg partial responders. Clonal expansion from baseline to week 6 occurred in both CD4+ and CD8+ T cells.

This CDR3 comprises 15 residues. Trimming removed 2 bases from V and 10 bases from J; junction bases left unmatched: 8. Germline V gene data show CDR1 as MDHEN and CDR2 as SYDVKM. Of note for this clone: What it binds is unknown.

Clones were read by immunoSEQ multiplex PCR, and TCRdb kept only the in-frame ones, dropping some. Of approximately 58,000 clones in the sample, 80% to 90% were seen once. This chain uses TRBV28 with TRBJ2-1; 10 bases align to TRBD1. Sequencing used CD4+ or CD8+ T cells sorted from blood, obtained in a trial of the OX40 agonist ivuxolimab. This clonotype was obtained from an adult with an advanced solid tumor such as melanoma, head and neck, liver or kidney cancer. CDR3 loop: CASSLLGTGDREQFF. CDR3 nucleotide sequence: TGTGCCAGCAGTTTACTCGGGACAGGGGATCGGGAGCAGTTCTTC.